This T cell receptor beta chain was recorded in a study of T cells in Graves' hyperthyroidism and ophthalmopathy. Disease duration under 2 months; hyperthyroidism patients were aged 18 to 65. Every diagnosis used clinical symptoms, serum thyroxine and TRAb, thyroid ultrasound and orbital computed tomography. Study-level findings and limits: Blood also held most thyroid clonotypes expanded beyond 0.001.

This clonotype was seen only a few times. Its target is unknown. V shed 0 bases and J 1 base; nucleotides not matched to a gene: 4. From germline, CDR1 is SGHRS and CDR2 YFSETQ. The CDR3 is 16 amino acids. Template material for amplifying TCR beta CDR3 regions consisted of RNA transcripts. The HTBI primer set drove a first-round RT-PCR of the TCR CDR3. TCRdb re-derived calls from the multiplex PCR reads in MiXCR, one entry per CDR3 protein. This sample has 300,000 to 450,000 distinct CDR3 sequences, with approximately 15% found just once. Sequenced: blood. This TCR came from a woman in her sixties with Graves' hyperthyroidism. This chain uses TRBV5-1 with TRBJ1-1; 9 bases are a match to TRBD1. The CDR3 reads CASSLGPQGANTEAFF. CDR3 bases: TGCGCCAGCAGCTTGGGGCCACAGGGGGCGAACACTGAAGCTTTCTTT.